These 30 T cell receptor beta chains originate from one sample sequenced in a study of shared clonotypes between healthy human individuals. TCRdb keeps only in-frame clones here, not all; method: immunoSEQ multiplex PCR. The sample yields under 1,100,000 clones, approximately 68% seen once. The sequencing sample was made of memory CD4+ T cells sorted from blood. Subset meaning: CD45RA-negative fraction. The receptors originated from a man aged 18 to 30 in good health.

The J gene is TRBJ1-1, the V gene TRBV7-3, with TRBD1 matching over 9 bases. V lost 6 bases to trimming and J lost 1 base; unmatched junction nucleotides: 6. CDR1 and CDR2 from the germline V gene are SGHTA and FQGTGA. The CDR3 consists of 15 residues. CDR3 sequence (DNA): TGTGCCAGCAGTCAACAGGGGGCGCCGAACACTGAAGCTTTCTTT. Residues: CASSQQGAPNTEAFF.

The chain combines TRBV12-5 with TRBJ2-7, with D perhaps matching TRBD1 or TRBD2 (6 bases each). Per the germline V gene, CDR1 is LGHNT and CDR2 is FRNRAP. V lost 0 bases to trimming and J lost 0 bases, with 12 bases between them. The CDR3 loop spans 16 amino acids. In DNA form, the CDR3 reads TGTGCTAGTGGTTTGGTCGGCGGGACACACTCCTACGAGCAGTACTTC. This encodes CASGLVGGTHSYEQYF.

The V gene is TRBV19, the J gene TRBJ1-2; 11 positions match TRBD1. The germline V gene has CDR1 LNHDA and CDR2 SQIVND (reference sequence). The CDR3 has 16 residues. With V trimmed by 2 bases and J by 4 bases, 6 bases remained unmatched. The chain's CDR3 is CASSILTGTGGYGYTF. The CDR3 nucleotides read TGTGCCAGTAGTATACTAACCGGGACAGGGGGCTATGGCTACACCTTC.

V and J are TRBV6-1 and TRBJ1-5, with D hard to call. Germline lookup yields CDR1 MNHNS and CDR2 SASEGT. The V and J ends lost 6 bases and 0 bases respectively, with 12 bases between them. The CDR3 runs 15 residues. In DNA, the CDR3 is TGTGCCAGCAGGGAGACACCTGTTAGCAATCAGCCCCAGCATTTT. This gives the protein CASRETPVSNQPQHF.

The J gene is TRBJ1-2, the V gene TRBV7-2; 7 bases map to TRBD1. Per the germline V gene, CDR1 is SGHTA and CDR2 is FQGNSA. V lost 5 bases and J lost 7; bases outside the gene matches: 7. This CDR3 contains 13 residues. The CDR3 DNA sequence: TGTGCCAGCAGCCCAACAGGGGTGGGTGGCTACACCTTC. Translation: CASSPTGVGGYTF.

The chain employs TRBV2 and TRBJ1-5; D call uncertain. Trimming took 4 bases from V and 6 from J, leaving 7 bases between them. Germline loops: CDR1 SNHLY, CDR2 FYNNEI. The length of the CDR3 is 12 residues. The CDR3 DNA reads as TGTGCCAGCAGTGCGATGTCTCAGCCCCAGCATTTT. This codes for CASSAMSQPQHF. The full variable domain, completed using reference TRBV2 and TRBJ1-5, is EPEVTQTPSHQVTQMGQEVILRCVPISNHLYFYWYRQILGQKVEFLVSFYNNEISEKSEIFDDQFSVERPDGSNFTLKIRSTKLEDSAMYFCASSAMSQPQHFGDGTRLSIL.

V is TRBV9 and J is TRBJ2-6; D unclear. Trimming took off 1 base at V and 1 base at J, with 6 bases between the two ends. The CDR3 runs 15 residues. Germline values: CDR1 SGDLS, CDR2 YYNGEE. CDR3 DNA: TGTGCCAGCAGCGTACGGCGATCTGGGGCCAACGTCCTGACTTTC. Amino acids: CASSVRRSGANVLTF.

The chain combines TRBV15 with TRBJ1-4; D remains ambiguous. Trimming took 0 bases from V and 7 from J, leaving 15 bases between them. The germline V gene encodes CDR1 LNHNV and CDR2 YYDKDF (reference sequence). This CDR3 has 16 residues. The CDR3 is CATSRDQVLEGEKLFF. The CDR3 nucleotides are TGTGCCACCAGCAGAGATCAAGTCTTAGAGGGTGAAAAACTGTTTTTT.

The chain recombines TRBV11-2 with TRBJ1-2; 8 bases are a match to TRBD1. The germline CDR1 and CDR2 sequences are SGHAT and FQNNGV. The J segment lost 5 bases and the V segment lost 4 bases, leaving 6 bases of the junction unmatched. The CDR3 loop spans 14 amino acids. The CDR3 is CASSSLQGAYGYTF. In nucleotides, the CDR3 is TGTGCCAGCAGCTCCCTCCAGGGGGCTTATGGCTACACCTTC. Drawing the rest from reference TRBV11-2 and TRBJ1-2, the complete variable domain is EAGVAQSPRYKIIEKRQSVAFWCNPISGHATLYWYQQILGQGPKLLIQFQNNGVVDDSQLPKDRFSAERLKGVDSTLKIQPAKLEDSAVYLCASSSLQGAYGYTFGSGTRLTVV.

This clone was picked up many times. The rearrangement joins TRBV19 to TRBJ2-2, with TRBD1 matching 8 bases. The V gene end was trimmed by 8 bases and the J gene end by 2 bases; junction bases not matched to a gene: 7. This CDR3 has 15 residues. Germline CDR1 LNHDA, CDR2 SQIVND (reference sequence). The CDR3 loop reads CASPETGGNTGELFF. DNA for the CDR3: TGTGCCAGTCCCGAAACAGGGGGAAACACCGGGGAGCTGTTTTTT.

CDR3: CASSLSGAGTDTQYF. The CDR3 DNA reads as TGTGCCAGCAGTTTGTCCGGGGCGGGCACAGATACGCAGTATTTT. This chain uses TRBV27 with TRBJ2-3; TRBD1 or TRBD2 may be the D gene (5 bases each). The CDR3 is 15 residues long. Germline CDR1 and CDR2: MNHEY and SMNVEV (reference sequence). V was cut by 3 bases and J by 1 base, with 11 bases left in between.

This clone was observed a handful of times. The chain couples TRBV11-2 to TRBJ2-1; maybe TRBD2 (6 bases). V shed 5 bases and J shed 2 bases, with 13 bases lying between them. Germline V lookup: CDR1 SGHAT, CDR2 FQNNGV. CDR3 length equals 15 residues. Written as DNA, the CDR3 is TGTGCCAGCAGCCCCCAGGCGGGACCCTACAATGAGCAGTTCTTC. It codes for CASSPQAGPYNEQFF. Supplemented by reference TRBV11-2 and TRBJ2-1, the full variable domain reads EAGVAQSPRYKIIEKRQSVAFWCNPISGHATLYWYQQILGQGPKLLIQFQNNGVVDDSQLPKDRFSAERLKGVDSTLKIQPAKLEDSAVYLCASSPQAGPYNEQFFGPGTRLTVL.

A single count supports this clone. The rearrangement links TRBV2 to TRBJ2-1, with D perhaps matching TRBD2 (5 bases). V was trimmed by 1 base and J by 8 bases, leaving 15 bases between them. Germline-derived CDR1 and CDR2 are SNHLY and FYNNEI. The CDR3 consists of 15 residues. The CDR3 loop is CASSEDARGNDEQFF. The CDR3 region has the DNA TGTGCCAGCAGTGAAGACGCCCGGGGTAACGATGAGCAGTTCTTC.

The chain is built from TRBV5-4 and TRBJ1-4; 9 positions agree with TRBD1. V gave up 2 bases and J gave up 3 bases; unmatched junction bases: 2. Germline V gene data show CDR1 as SGHNT and CDR2 as YYREEE (reference sequence). CDR3 length: 15 residues. CDR3: CASSFDRGANEKLFF. The CDR3 DNA reads TGTGCCAGCAGCTTTGACAGGGGGGCTAATGAAAAACTGTTTTTT.

The rearrangement links TRBV5-6 to TRBJ2-5; D is uncertain. CDR3 length equals 12 residues. The germline CDR1 and CDR2 sequences are SGHDT and YYEEEE. Trimming stripped 0 bases from V and 9 bases from J, with 9 bases between. The CDR3 DNA follows: TGTGCCAGCAGCTTGGTTTCCGGTCCCCAGTACTTC. This translates into CASSLVSGPQYF. The variable domain in full, with the rest retrieved from reference TRBV5-6 and TRBJ2-5, is DAGVTQSPTHLIKTRGQQVTLRCSPKSGHDTVSWYQQALGQGPQFIFQYYEEEERQRGNFPDRFSGHQFPNYSSELNVNALLLGDSALYLCASSLVSGPQYFGPGTRLLVL.

The rearrangement joins TRBV5-4 to TRBJ2-1; 7 nucleotides align to TRBD2. The CDR3 is 16 amino acids. Per germline, CDR1 SGHNT and CDR2 YYREEE (reference sequence). Trimming cost V 3 bases and J 5 bases; bases outside gene matches: 11. The CDR3 coding sequence is TGTGCCAGCAGCTCTCCTAGGGCTAGCGGCCACAATGAGCAGTTCTTC. Its translation: CASSSPRASGHNEQFF. Using reference TRBV5-4 and TRBJ2-1 for the parts outside the CDR3, the full variable domain is ETGVTQSPTHLIKTRGQQVTLRCSSQSGHNTVSWYQQALGQGPQFIFQYYREEENGRGNFPPRFSGLQFPNYSSELNVNALELDDSALYLCASSSPRASGHNEQFFGPGTRLTVL.

The J gene is TRBJ1-6, the V gene TRBV30; TRBD1 matches 7 bases. Germline trimming cut 4 bases from V and 14 bases from J; bases unmatched to any gene: 8. The CDR3 length is 12 residues. Germline values: CDR1 GTSNPN, CDR2 SVGIG (reference sequence). The CDR3 DNA sequence: TGTGCCTGGAAGTTGACAGGGAAGGCCCTCCACTTT. It encodes CAWKLTGKALHF.

The chain combines TRBV19 with TRBJ1-1; D is uncertain. Trimming pared 4 bases from V and 0 bases from J, leaving 6 bases between. Germline V lookup: CDR1 LNHDA, CDR2 SQIVND (reference sequence). This CDR3 comprises 13 residues. CDR3 region: CASSTTVNTEAFF. The CDR3 bases are TGTGCCAGTAGTACTACGGTGAACACTGAAGCTTTCTTT.

The chain carries TRBV5-1 and TRBJ2-5, with a tentative D call TRBD1 (6 bases). The J call is doubtful: the DNA matches TRBJ2-7 better. Germline V gene sequence: CDR1 SGHRS, CDR2 YFSETQ. CDR3 length: 12 amino acids. This CDR3 is CASSLEGGEQYF. Written as DNA, the CDR3 is TGCGCCAGCAGCTTGGAAGGGGGCGAGCAGTACTTC.

The genes are TRBV2 and TRBJ2-1; perhaps TRBD1 as D (6 bases). The CDR3 runs to 11 residues. Germline V gene sequence: CDR1 SNHLY, CDR2 FYNNEI. The V end lost 6 bases, the J end lost 8 bases, and 8 bases lay between the germline ends. CDR3 sequence: CASRGAHEQFF. CDR3 bases: TGTGCCAGCAGGGGGGCCCATGAGCAGTTCTTC.

The rearrangement joins TRBV6-6 to TRBJ1-1; no clear D. Germline values: CDR1 MNHNY, CDR2 SVGAGI (reference sequence). CDR3 length: 14 amino acids. V was clipped by 1 base and J by 1 base, with 7 bases between them. CDR3 nucleotides: TGTGCCAGCAGTTACTTGACGAAGAACACTGAAGCTTTCTTT. Encoded protein: CASSYLTKNTEAFF.

This clone was observed a few times. The rearrangement links TRBV30 to TRBJ1-6; D not certain. Deletions cut 2 bases from V and 6 bases from J, with 17 bases between. The CDR3 contains 16 residues. CDR1 is GTSNPN, CDR2 SVGIG, per germline (reference sequence). The CDR3 sequence is CAWSSSRGFLNSPLHF. DNA for the CDR3: TGTGCCTGGAGTTCCTCCAGAGGCTTTCTTAATTCACCCCTCCACTTT. The whole variable domain, filled in from reference TRBV30 and TRBJ1-6, reads SQTIHQWPATLVQPVGSPLSLECTVEGTSNPNLYWYRQAAGRGLQLLFYSVGIGQISSEVPQNLSASRPQDRQFILSSKKLLLSDSGFYLCAWSSSRGFLNSPLHFGNGTRLTVT.

Details on this clone: The identical CDR3 is also encoded by other nucleotide sequences in the sample. The V call is TRBV30, the J call TRBJ1-2; 9 positions match TRBD1. The CDR3 loop spans 13 amino acids. Germline V lookup: CDR1 GTSNPN, CDR2 SVGIG (reference sequence). V trimming: 3 bases; J trimming: 4 bases; junction bases outside the gene matches: 3. CDR3 amino acids: CAWRTGGSYGYTF. The DNA for the CDR3 is TGTGCCTGGAGGACAGGGGGATCCTATGGCTACACCTTC.

V is TRBV6-4 and J is TRBJ1-5; 12 nucleotides match TRBD1. This CDR3 comprises 19 residues. J lost 1 base, V lost 6 bases, and 13 bases had no gene match. CDR1 MRHNA and CDR2 SNTAGT come from the germline V gene. CDR3 bases: TGTGCCAGCAGAGCCGGGACAGGGGGCGCAGGGGGAAGCAATCAGCCCCAGCATTTT. It translates to CASRAGTGGAGGSNQPQHF.

The CDR3 region has the DNA TGTGCCAGCAGCCGATCCCCCGTGAACACTGAAGCTTTCTTT. Protein sequence: CASSRSPVNTEAFF. This sequence joins TRBV5-4 and TRBJ1-1; D is ambiguous. Germline V gene lookup returns CDR1 SGHNT and CDR2 YYREEE (reference sequence). This CDR3 comprises 14 residues. Trimming removed 4 bases at V and 0 bases at J, with 10 bases between.

The rearrangement joins TRBV29-1 to TRBJ2-1, with 8 nucleotides matching TRBD2. With 5 bases clipped from V and 4 bases from J, the junction kept 10 bases outside the gene matches. The CDR3 has 15 residues. Germline V gene data show CDR1 as SQVTM and CDR2 as ANQGSEA. This CDR3 reads CSVLLSGRSYNEQFF. The CDR3 nucleotides read TGCAGCGTTTTGTTGAGCGGGAGATCATACAATGAGCAGTTCTTC.

The chain joins TRBV6-5 to TRBJ1-2; no clear D. The V and J ends lost 0 bases and 2 bases respectively, with 7 bases between them. The CDR3 spans 14 residues. CDR1 and CDR2 (germline): MNHEY, SVGAGI. The CDR3 bases are TGTGCCAGCAGTTACTCCGGGGAAAACTATGGCTACACCTTC. Translating gives CASSYSGENYGYTF.

The CDR3 nucleotides read TGTGCCGCCAGCGGGGCACAGGGGTTGGTCACTGAAGCTTTCTTT. Protein: CAASGAQGLVTEAFF. V is TRBV6-1 and J is TRBJ1-1; 7 bases are shared with TRBD1. Germline values: CDR1 MNHNS, CDR2 SASEGT. This CDR3 contains 15 residues. The ends lost 11 bases at V and 4 bases at J; junction bases unmatched: 16.

The CDR3 nucleotides read TGTGCCATCAGTGATACGACAGGGGGACCCTCCTACGAGCAGTACTTC. Residues: CAISDTTGGPSYEQYF. The rearrangement uses TRBV10-3 and TRBJ2-7; 9 bases are shared with TRBD1. In germline, CDR1 is ENHRY, CDR2 SYGVKD. Trimming removed 3 bases from V and 0 bases from J; junction bases left unmatched: 6. This CDR3 contains 16 residues.

The chain combines TRBV29-1 with TRBJ2-5; D tentatively fits TRBD1 or TRBD2 (6 bases each). The CDR3 contains 13 residues. The V gene's germline CDR1 is SQVTM and CDR2 ANQGSEA. Trimming stripped 3 bases from V and 5 bases from J, with 13 bases between. CDR3 DNA sequence: TGCAGCGTTGAGTTGGGGGGCCCCGAGACCCAGTACTTC. Translating it yields CSVELGGPETQYF.